This passage covers 31 T cell receptor beta chains from one sample sequenced in a study of blood T cell dynamics during melanoma immunotherapy. The time point denotes: week 3, after first cycle of checkpoint inhibitor. Method: immunoSEQ multiplex PCR; TCRdb's copy keeps in-frame clones and lacks some. The table lists 8,500 to 13,000 clones, around 86% of them singletons. This specimen was blood, taken from a patient treated with checkpoint blockade. The source is a human donor with melanoma.

This chain connects TRBV27 to TRBJ1-1; D is undetermined. Germline loops: CDR1 MNHEY, CDR2 SMNVEV (reference sequence). Trimming stripped 0 bases from V and 0 bases from J, with 5 bases between. The length of the CDR3 is 14 residues. The CDR3 DNA sequence: TGTGCCAGCAGTTTATCCCACCTGAACACTGAAGCTTTCTTT. Protein product: CASSLSHLNTEAFF.

V is TRBV29-1 and J is TRBJ1-2; D remains unclear. This CDR3 spans 13 amino acids. Trimming took 4 bases from V and 0 from J, leaving 9 bases between them. CDR1 is SQVTM, CDR2 ANQGSEA, per germline. This CDR3 reads CSVGVPPNYGYTF. The CDR3 DNA sequence: TGCAGCGTTGGGGTGCCTCCTAACTATGGCTACACCTTC. Combining the CDR3 with reference TRBV29-1 and TRBJ1-2 gives the whole variable domain SAVISQKPSRDICQRGTSLTIQCQVDSQVTMMFWYRQQPGQSLTLIATANQGSEATYESGFVIDKFPISRPNLTFSTLTVSNMSPEDSSIYLCSVGVPPNYGYTFGSGTRLTVV.

This rearrangement joins TRBV11-2 to TRBJ2-7, with a possible D match to TRBD2 (6 bases). Trimming stripped 7 bases from V and 5 bases from J, with 18 bases between. The CDR3 runs 14 residues. Germline CDR1 and CDR2: SGHAT and FQNNGV. Here the CDR3 reads CASTSGLASNEQYF. CDR3 in DNA: TGTGCCAGCACCTCGGGACTCGCTAGCAACGAGCAGTACTTC.

The CDR3 reads CASSATQNTEAFF. DNA of the CDR3: TGTGCCAGCAGTGCGACTCAGAACACTGAAGCTTTCTTT. J is TRBJ1-1 and V is TRBV6-1; D gene ambiguous. The CDR3 runs to 13 residues. Germline V gene sequence: CDR1 MNHNS, CDR2 SASEGT. V was shortened by 4 bases and J by 1 base, with 7 bases between the two germline ends.

The genes are TRBV4-1 and TRBJ1-6; no clear D. Germline loops: CDR1 MGHRA, CDR2 YSYEKL. V was clipped by 0 bases and J by 0 bases, with 12 bases between them. The CDR3 contains 18 residues. In DNA form, the CDR3 reads TGCGCCAGCAGCCAAGATCTTTCCAGGCTCTCCTATAATTCACCCCTCCACTTT. Translated, it gives CASSQDLSRLSYNSPLHF.

This clone came up a few times. The chain links TRBV2 to TRBJ1-1; D is undetermined. Germline loops: CDR1 SNHLY, CDR2 FYNNEI. Between the trimmed V and J ends, which lost 10 bases and 1 base, there was a span of 13 bases. This CDR3 is built from 13 residues. The CDR3 protein is CATVQMGNTEAFF. In DNA, the CDR3 is TGTGCCACCGTCCAAATGGGGAACACTGAAGCTTTCTTT.

This clone was counted a few times. V gene TRBV6-5 combines with J gene TRBJ1-2; no clear D gene. From germline, CDR1 is MNHEY and CDR2 SVGAGI. V lost 5 bases and J lost 5, with 15 bases in between. The CDR3 is made up of 14 amino acids. CDR3 sequence: CASSQAGERYGYTF. The CDR3 bases are TGTGCCAGCAGTCAGGCCGGGGAGAGATATGGCTACACCTTC.

This sequence joins TRBV2 and TRBJ2-7; D may correspond to TRBD1 or TRBD2 (6 bases each). Germline values: CDR1 SNHLY, CDR2 FYNNEI. Trimming removed 9 bases from V and 0 bases from J, with 12 bases in between. The CDR3 is made up of 13 amino acids. The CDR3 loop is CASWRGNSYEQYF. CDR3 nucleotides: TGTGCCAGTTGGAGGGGGAACTCCTACGAGCAGTACTTC.

V and J are TRBV7-9 and TRBJ1-2; D remains ambiguous. Germline V gene sequence: CDR1 SEHNR, CDR2 FQNEAQ (reference sequence). V lost 4 bases to trimming and J lost 3 bases, with 9 bases between them. This CDR3 region has 13 residues. The CDR3 region has the DNA TGTGCCAGCAGCTCAGGACGGTACTATGGCTACACCTTC. Translated: CASSSGRYYGYTF.

This chain links TRBV4-3 with TRBJ2-5; D is ambiguous. Germline V lookup: CDR1 LGHNA, CDR2 YSLEER. The ends were cut back, 0 bases at V and 5 bases at J, with 13 bases in the middle. This CDR3 is 15 amino acids long. The chain's CDR3 is CASSQEGGVLETQYF. Written as DNA, the CDR3 is TGCGCCAGCAGCCAAGAGGGCGGAGTTTTGGAGACCCAGTACTTC.

This clone is termed large (0.1 to 1%). The sample has other DNA sequences that encode this CDR3 too. The chain has TRBV6-5 and TRBJ2-2, with 7 bases that match TRBD1. The V gene end was trimmed by 6 bases and the J gene end by 2 bases; junction bases not matched to a gene: 6. Looked up from germline, CDR1 is MNHEY and CDR2 is SVGAGI. CDR3 size: 15 residues. CDR3 DNA sequence: TGTGCCAGCAGGCCCGGGACAGACAACACCGGGGAGCTGTTTTTT. Translation: CASRPGTDNTGELFF.

V usage is TRBV7-9 and J usage is TRBJ2-1, with D perhaps matching TRBD1 (6 bases). The germline CDR1 and CDR2 sequences are SEHNR and FQNEAQ (reference sequence). The CDR3 length is 17 residues. Trimming took 0 bases from V and 0 from J, leaving 12 bases between them. The CDR3 region is CASSLASRGSSYNEQFF. The CDR3 DNA sequence: TGTGCCAGCAGCTTAGCGTCGAGGGGGAGCTCCTACAATGAGCAGTTCTTC.

The table lists this clone with a few counts. The CDR3 loop is CAISDPDRGGRPDTQYF. The CDR3 DNA follows: TGTGCCATCAGTGATCCCGACAGGGGAGGGCGACCAGATACGCAGTATTTT. The chain links TRBV10-3 to TRBJ2-3, with a tentative D call TRBD1 (8 bases). V lost 3 bases, J lost 4 bases, and 20 bases lay in between. The CDR3 is made up of 17 amino acids. The germline gives CDR1 ENHRY, CDR2 SYGVKD.

This chain joins TRBV6-6 and TRBJ1-2; weak D call: TRBD1 (6 bases). From germline, CDR1 is MNHNY and CDR2 SVGAGI (reference sequence). The CDR3 loop spans 14 amino acids. Trimming cost V 0 bases and J 6 bases, with 11 bases left between them. The CDR3: CASSYSGGRDGYTF. The DNA of the CDR3 is TGTGCCAGCAGTTACTCGGGGGGCAGGGATGGCTACACCTTC.

This clone appeared a few times. The genes are TRBV12-5 and TRBJ1-2, with D possibly matching TRBD1 (6 bases). This CDR3 is 13 amino acids long. The germline gives CDR1 LGHNT, CDR2 FRNRAP. Between the trimmed V and J ends, which lost 5 bases and 5 bases, there was a span of 12 bases. The CDR3 DNA sequence: TGTGCTAGTGGTGAGGGGACATTTTATGGCTACACCTTC. Translated: CASGEGTFYGYTF.

In regard to this clone: One end of the junction varies from germline; a read error may be responsible. This chain uses TRBV2 with TRBJ2-2; D may be TRBD2 (6 bases). CDR3 size: 16 residues. Per germline, CDR1 SNHLY and CDR2 FYNNEI. The CDR3 here is CANSGTPVKRTGELFF. CDR3 in DNA: TGTGCCAACAGTGGGACTCCGGTGAAACGTACCGGGGAGCTGTTTTTT. The full variable domain, in which reference TRBV2 and TRBJ2-2 provide the parts outside the CDR3, is EPEVTQTPSHQVTQMGQEVILRCVPISNHLYFYWYRQILGQKVEFLVSFYNNEISEKSEIFDDQFSVERPDGSNFTLKIRSTKLEDSAMYFCANSGTPVKRTGELFFGEGSRLTVL.

The chain is built from TRBV19 and TRBJ1-2, with TRBD1 as a possible D gene (5 bases). The germline V gene encodes CDR1 LNHDA and CDR2 SQIVND (reference sequence). The length of the CDR3 is 14 residues. V was pared by 7 bases and J by 3 bases, with 15 bases between. The CDR3 DNA follows: TGTGCCAGTACCTCACTAATGACAGACTATGGCTACACCTTC. Encoded protein: CASTSLMTDYGYTF.

This chain joins TRBV27 and TRBJ2-1; D ambiguous. The length of the CDR3 is 14 residues. From germline, CDR1 is MNHEY and CDR2 SMNVEV (reference sequence). Trimming pared 3 bases from V and 3 bases from J, leaving 9 bases between. The CDR3 region has the DNA TGTGCCAGCAGTTTGGCACAGTACTACAATGAGCAGTTCTTC. This sequence encodes CASSLAQYYNEQFF.

The chain employs TRBV5-5 and TRBJ1-1, with TRBD1 matching over 7 bases. V lost 2 bases to trimming and J lost 5 bases; unmatched junction nucleotides: 6. The germline CDR1 and CDR2 sequences are SGHKS and YYEKEE (reference sequence). The length of the CDR3 is 14 residues. CDR3 sequence: CASSFLQGETEAFF. The CDR3 coding sequence is TGTGCCAGCAGCTTTCTCCAGGGGGAGACTGAAGCTTTCTTT.

The CDR3 sequence is CASSSGTGIFAQYF. CDR3 bases: TGTGCCAGCAGCTCCGGGACAGGAATCTTCGCCCAGTACTTC. The chain combines TRBV7-9 with TRBJ2-5, with 8 bases lining up with TRBD1. The CDR3 is 14 residues long. Germline CDR1 reads SEHNR; CDR2 reads FQNEAQ (reference sequence). V was clipped by 4 bases and J by 9 bases; unmatched bases: 10.

The V and J genes are TRBV6-1 and TRBJ1-2, with D possibly TRBD1 on 5 matching bases. Germline CDR1 is MNHNS and CDR2 is SASEGT. V gave up 2 bases and J gave up 4 bases, with 8 bases separating them. The CDR3 is 13 residues long. CDR3 amino acids: CASSERQTYGYTF. The CDR3 region has the DNA TGTGCCAGCAGTGAACGACAGACCTATGGCTACACCTTC.

The V and J genes are TRBV5-1 and TRBJ1-5; D uncertain. The germline V gene has CDR1 SGHRS and CDR2 YFSETQ. The V end lost 6 bases, the J end lost 0 bases, and 13 bases lay between the germline ends. The CDR3 runs 15 residues. The chain's CDR3 is CASTLDPYSNQPQHF. The CDR3 DNA reads TGCGCCAGCACTCTAGACCCCTATAGCAATCAGCCCCAGCATTTT. The full variable domain, with the rest looked up from reference TRBV5-1 and TRBJ1-5, is KAGVTQTPRYLIKTRGQQVTLSCSPISGHRSVSWYQQTPGQGLQFLFEYFSETQRNKGNFPGRFSGRQFSNSRSEMNVSTLELGDSALYLCASTLDPYSNQPQHFGDGTRLSIL.

The chain joins TRBV9 to TRBJ1-6; 8 bases align to TRBD1. After removal of 3 bases from V and 9 bases from J, the junction contained 8 bases not matched to a gene. The germline CDR1 and CDR2 sequences are SGDLS and YYNGEE. The CDR3 sequence is 15 residues long. DNA for the CDR3: TGTGCCAGCAGCGCCACGGGACAGGCGGCTTCACCCCTCCACTTT. Residues: CASSATGQAASPLHF.

This chain connects TRBV11-3 to TRBJ2-3; TRBD2 matches at 10 bases. CDR1 and CDR2 from the germline V gene are SGHNT and YENEEA. Trimming cost V 1 base and J 1 base; bases outside gene matches: 8. This CDR3 has 18 residues. The CDR3 nucleotides are TGTGCCAGCAGCTTAGGTGATAGCGGGGGGTTGGGCACAGATACGCAGTATTTT. Its translation: CASSLGDSGGLGTDTQYF.

This chain links TRBV10-1 with TRBJ2-7, with D perhaps TRBD1 or TRBD2 (5 bases each). The CDR3 has 15 amino acids. Germline V gene lookup returns CDR1 WNHNN and CDR2 SYGVQD (reference sequence). Trimming pared 1 base from V and 1 base from J, leaving 11 bases between. The CDR3 DNA sequence: TGCGCCAGCAGTGAGTTACCCGGGGCTTCCTACGAGCAGTACTTC. Its translation: CASSELPGASYEQYF.

The V gene is TRBV6-5, the J gene TRBJ2-1; weak D call: TRBD1 (6 bases). The V end lost 5 bases, the J end lost 4 bases, and 12 bases lay between the germline ends. CDR3 length: 14 residues. Germline loops: CDR1 MNHEY, CDR2 SVGAGI. CDR3 in amino acids: CASSTETGYNEQFF. The CDR3 nucleotides are TGTGCCAGCAGTACCGAGACAGGTTACAATGAGCAGTTCTTC.

V gene TRBV18 combines with J gene TRBJ2-1; 7 bases fit TRBD2. Germline V gene data show CDR1 as KGHSH and CDR2 as LQKENI. The ends lost 3 bases at V and 9 bases at J; junction bases unmatched: 14. This CDR3 has 16 amino acids. The CDR3 region is CASSPPRTRGLLEQFF. The CDR3 DNA follows: TGTGCCAGCTCACCTCCCCGGACTAGGGGCCTACTTGAGCAGTTCTTC. Combining the CDR3 with reference TRBV18 and TRBJ2-1 gives the whole variable domain NAGVMQNPRHLVRRRGQEARLRCSPMKGHSHVYWYRQLPEEGLKFMVYLQKENIIDESGMPKERFSAEFPKEGPSILRIQQVVRGDSAAYFCASSPPRTRGLLEQFFGPGTRLTVL.

This clone occurred a few times. CDR3 region: CASSEEWGDYGYTF. CDR3 coding DNA: TGTGCCAGCAGTGAAGAGTGGGGAGACTATGGCTACACCTTC. The genes are TRBV25-1 and TRBJ1-2, with unresolved D. Trimming shortened V by 2 bases and J by 3 bases, and 10 bases separated the two germline ends. The CDR3 runs 14 residues. CDR1 is MGHDK, CDR2 SYGVNS, per germline.

The chain combines TRBV9 with TRBJ1-1, with D possibly matching TRBD1 (6 bases). The CDR3 has 13 residues. The germline CDR1 and CDR2 sequences are SGDLS and YYNGEE. V lost 0 bases and J lost 7, with 10 bases in between. DNA of the CDR3: TGTGCCAGCAGCGTAGCGGGACACAATGAAGCTTTCTTT. Protein product: CASSVAGHNEAFF.

This clone turned up a few times. The junction shows a germline mismatch at one end, possibly a read error. The rearrangement joins TRBV5-1 to TRBJ1-2; the D gene is possibly TRBD1 (5 bases). This CDR3 is 13 amino acids long. Germline CDR1 SGHRS, CDR2 YFSETQ. DNA for the CDR3: TGCGCCAGCACCCAGTCAGGGAACTCTGGCTACACCTTC. Amino acids: CASTQSGNSGYTF.

The chain joins TRBV7-2 to TRBJ2-1; 10 nucleotides line up with TRBD1. The germline V gene has CDR1 SGHTA and CDR2 FQGNSA. The CDR3 extends over 18 amino acids. J lost 2 bases, V lost 6 bases, and 13 bases had no gene match. The CDR3 sequence is CASRPGQGKEGAYNEQFF. The CDR3 DNA reads as TGTGCCAGCAGACCGGGACAGGGGAAAGAGGGAGCCTACAATGAGCAGTTCTTC.